These 24 T cell receptor beta chains came from one sample sequenced in a study of shared clonotypes between healthy human individuals. Libraries were prepared by immunoSEQ multiplex PCR; TCRdb keeps only in-frame clonotypes and omits some of them. The sample contains about 2.3 million clones, just under 95% of which appear only once. Source material: naive CD4+ T cells from PBMCs. Documented subset: CD45RA+ positively selected. The receptor set was obtained from a man between 18 and 29 years old in good health. Some clones in this sample may be carry-over from other donors' samples.

V and J are TRBV7-9 and TRBJ2-7; TRBD1 aligns across 9 bases. The germline CDR1 and CDR2 sequences are SEHNR and FQNEAQ (reference sequence). CDR3 length: 15 residues. The ends lost 7 bases at V and 7 bases at J; junction bases unmatched: 14. The CDR3 sequence is CASTPRQTGGEEQYF. CDR3 sequence (DNA): TGTGCCAGCACCCCCCGACAGACAGGGGGGGAAGAGCAGTACTTC.

The chain has TRBV5-4 and TRBJ2-1, with 8 bases identical to TRBD2. This CDR3 is built from 15 residues. Germline CDR1 and CDR2: SGHNT and YYREEE (reference sequence). Trimming took 4 bases from V and 6 from J; bases not matched to a gene: 9. The CDR3 DNA follows: TGTGCCAGCAGCCGGGGGGGACTTGTCTTCAATGAGCAGTTCTTC. Translating it yields CASSRGGLVFNEQFF. The variable domain in full, completed from reference TRBV5-4 and TRBJ2-1, reads ETGVTQSPTHLIKTRGQQVTLRCSSQSGHNTVSWYQQALGQGPQFIFQYYREEENGRGNFPPRFSGLQFPNYSSELNVNALELDDSALYLCASSRGGLVFNEQFFGPGTRLTVL.

This clone has more than one count but fewer than ten. This chain links TRBV2 with TRBJ1-1; the D gene is possibly TRBD1 (5 bases). There are 13 residues in the CDR3. V was pared by 8 bases and J by 1 base, with 11 bases between. In germline, CDR1 is SNHLY, CDR2 FYNNEI. CDR3 nucleotides: TGTGCCAGCTTACAGGACCCGAACACTGAAGCTTTCTTT. Protein product: CASLQDPNTEAFF.

The J gene is TRBJ2-7, the V gene TRBV9, with TRBD1 matching over 7 bases. Germline V gene lookup returns CDR1 SGDLS and CDR2 YYNGEE. This CDR3 has 15 residues. With 3 bases clipped from V and 4 bases from J, the junction kept 10 bases outside the gene matches. The CDR3 sequence: CASSERQGVQYEQYF. The CDR3 bases are TGTGCCAGCAGCGAAAGACAGGGAGTGCAATACGAGCAGTACTTC.

This chain uses TRBV28 with TRBJ2-2; TRBD1 might be the D (5 bases). The ends were cut back, 7 bases at V and 1 base at J, with 16 bases in the middle. The CDR3 extends over 16 amino acids. The germline V gene has CDR1 MDHEN and CDR2 SYDVKM. Here the CDR3 reads CASTPWGRRNTGELFF. Written as DNA, the CDR3 is TGTGCCAGCACCCCTTGGGGCAGGAGGAACACCGGGGAGCTGTTTTTT.

This chain links TRBV7-3 with TRBJ1-2; possibly TRBD1 for D (5 bases). The CDR3 has 15 residues. Trimming removed 5 bases at V and 2 bases at J, with 15 bases between. Germline V gives CDR1 SGHTA, CDR2 FQGTGA. The CDR3 protein is CASSPQGIGNYGYTF. The CDR3, as DNA: TGTGCCAGCAGCCCCCAGGGCATAGGGAACTATGGCTACACCTTC.

The V gene is TRBV7-9, the J gene TRBJ1-4, with a tentative D call TRBD1 (5 bases). V was trimmed by 3 bases and J by 8 bases, leaving 16 bases between them. Germline lookup yields CDR1 SEHNR and CDR2 FQNEAQ (reference sequence). This CDR3 is 15 amino acids long. The CDR3 sequence is CASSLSQGAIEKLFF. CDR3 DNA sequence: TGTGCCAGCAGCTTGAGTCAGGGCGCAATAGAAAAACTGTTTTTT.

The V call is TRBV11-2, the J call TRBJ2-5; D gene ambiguous. CDR3 length: 13 amino acids. V lost 0 bases to trimming and J lost 5 bases, with 7 bases between them. The germline CDR1 and CDR2 sequences are SGHAT and FQNNGV. DNA for the CDR3: TGTGCCAGCAGCTTAGATTCGTTGGAGACCCAGTACTTC. Translating gives CASSLDSLETQYF.

This sequence joins TRBV27 and TRBJ2-4, with TRBD1 identical over 7 bases. Per germline, CDR1 MNHEY and CDR2 SMNVEV (reference sequence). The CDR3 has 15 amino acids. With V trimmed by 0 bases and J by 3 bases, 2 bases remained unmatched. The CDR3 loop is CASSLSGQSKNIQYF. The CDR3 nucleotides are TGTGCCAGCAGTTTATCGGGACAGAGCAAAAACATTCAGTACTTC.

This clone was observed a few times. V and J are TRBV2 and TRBJ1-1, with 8 positions matching TRBD1. Germline values: CDR1 SNHLY, CDR2 FYNNEI. This CDR3 spans 14 amino acids. V gave up 7 bases and J gave up 4 bases; unmatched junction bases: 8. CDR3 coding DNA: TGTGCCAGCACCAGACAGGGGAGTTCCACTGAAGCTTTCTTT. Translation: CASTRQGSSTEAFF.

The chain combines TRBV7-6 with TRBJ2-3, with 9 bases aligning to TRBD2. V shed 6 bases and J 4 bases; nucleotides not matched to a gene: 17. The CDR3 totals 18 residues. CDR1 is SGHVS, CDR2 FNYEAQ, per germline. The CDR3 DNA follows: TGTGCCAGCAGTCAGCGGATTCCGGGACTAGCCCGGCCAGATACGCAGTATTTT. It specifies CASSQRIPGLARPDTQYF.

V and J are TRBV27 and TRBJ1-1; 8 nucleotides agree with TRBD1. Losses at the gene ends were 4 bases for V and 1 base for J; bases not matched to a gene: 11. CDR1 MNHEY and CDR2 SMNVEV come from the germline V gene (reference sequence). CDR3 length: 17 residues. CDR3 sequence (DNA): TGTGCCAGCAGTTACCTCACGCCGACAGGGGAGAACACTGAAGCTTTCTTT. This gives the protein CASSYLTPTGENTEAFF.

This chain uses TRBV7-9 with TRBJ2-3; D remains ambiguous. Looked up from germline, CDR1 is SEHNR and CDR2 is FQNEAQ (reference sequence). CDR3 size: 15 residues. V lost 0 bases and J 0 bases, leaving 7 bases between the germline ends. CDR3 loop: CASSLARSSTDTQYF. Written as DNA, the CDR3 is TGTGCCAGCAGCTTAGCCAGGTCTAGCACAGATACGCAGTATTTT.

The chain joins TRBV5-6 to TRBJ1-1, with 7 bases that match TRBD1. Trimming removed 2 bases from V and 5 bases from J; junction bases left unmatched: 6. The CDR3 extends over 14 amino acids. CDR1 and CDR2 (germline): SGHDT, YYEEEE. CDR3 coding DNA: TGTGCCAGCAGCTTTCGACAGGGCCGGACTGAAGCTTTCTTT. Translated, it gives CASSFRQGRTEAFF.

The V and J genes are TRBV12-5 and TRBJ2-1; the D gene could be TRBD1 or TRBD2 (5 bases each). The CDR3 is 14 amino acids. Trimming cost V 1 base and J 6 bases, with 10 bases left between them. From germline, CDR1 is LGHNT and CDR2 FRNRAP. This CDR3 reads CASGLGGTVNEQFF. CDR3 bases: TGTGCTAGTGGTTTGGGGGGGACCGTCAATGAGCAGTTCTTC.

V is TRBV25-1 and J is TRBJ1-1; D is unresolved. The germline V and J ends were trimmed by 6 bases and 0 bases, with 8 bases remaining between them. From germline, CDR1 is MGHDK and CDR2 SYGVNS. This CDR3 comprises 13 residues. This CDR3 is CASRSTVNTEAFF. The CDR3 DNA is TGTGCCAGCAGGTCCACGGTGAACACTGAAGCTTTCTTT.

This chain connects TRBV28 to TRBJ1-5, with TRBD1 matching over 7 bases. The CDR3 totals 14 residues. Germline CDR1 is MDHEN and CDR2 is SYDVKM. Losses at the gene ends were 3 bases for V and 6 bases for J; bases not matched to a gene: 5. For the CDR3, the DNA is TGTGCCAGCAGTTTTACCAGGGGGAGTCAGCCCCAGCATTTT. As protein: CASSFTRGSQPQHF.

Comment on this clone: This specimen includes other DNA sequences encoding the same CDR3. The chain links TRBV9 to TRBJ2-7; maybe TRBD1 (6 bases). Germline V gives CDR1 SGDLS, CDR2 YYNGEE. The CDR3 sequence is 15 residues long. V was pared by 2 bases and J by 4 bases, with 16 bases between. Written as DNA, the CDR3 is TGTGCCAGCAGCGTTGGTGGGGCAGGGGCTTACGAGCAGTACTTC. Its translation is CASSVGGAGAYEQYF.

This chain connects TRBV7-2 to TRBJ2-6; 9 bases match TRBD1. J gave up 12 bases and V 4 bases, and 7 bases lay outside the gene matches. Per the germline V gene, CDR1 is SGHTA and CDR2 is FQGNSA. The CDR3 is made up of 14 amino acids. The CDR3 is CASSSTGTGSVLTF. The CDR3 coding sequence is TGTGCCAGCAGCTCCACCGGGACAGGGTCCGTCCTGACTTTC.

The DNA of the CDR3 is TGTGCCAGCAGTTACGACAGATACACAGATACGCAGTATTTT. Translating it yields CASSYDRYTDTQYF. This chain joins TRBV6-5 and TRBJ2-3; a weak D match, TRBD1 (5 bases). The CDR3 runs 14 residues. The V and J ends lost 2 bases and 2 bases respectively, with 8 bases between them. Per germline, CDR1 MNHEY and CDR2 SVGAGI.

The chain uses TRBV30 and TRBJ1-3; no clear D. Germline loops: CDR1 GTSNPN, CDR2 SVGIG (reference sequence). Trimming pared 3 bases from V and 1 base from J, leaving 13 bases between. This CDR3 has 15 residues. Written as DNA, the CDR3 is TGTGCCTGGAGCCTACCTTCCGCATCTGGAAACACCATATATTTT. It translates to CAWSLPSASGNTIYF.

The V gene is TRBV6-1, the J gene TRBJ2-1; tentatively, D is TRBD1 (6 bases). The CDR3 is 15 residues long. The V gene's germline CDR1 is MNHNS and CDR2 SASEGT. V was clipped by 7 bases and J by 5 bases, with 18 bases between them. The CDR3 DNA reads as TGTGCCAGCACCTCCGGGACAACAAAAAACAATGAGCAGTTCTTC. Translation: CASTSGTTKNNEQFF.

This clone was detected once. The chain combines TRBV11-2 with TRBJ2-2, with D unresolved. CDR3 length: 13 residues. Trimming removed 5 bases at V and 6 bases at J, with 10 bases between. The germline V gene encodes CDR1 SGHAT and CDR2 FQNNGV. CDR3 nucleotides: TGTGCCAGCAGCCCGAATATGGCCGGGGAGCTGTTTTTT. It yields the protein CASSPNMAGELFF.

This clone was detected only once. The rearrangement uses TRBV5-1 and TRBJ2-3; 10 positions agree with TRBD1. Germline V lookup: CDR1 SGHRS, CDR2 YFSETQ. The CDR3 is 19 amino acids. Unmatched junction bases numbered 17, after V lost 4 bases and J lost 3 bases. The CDR3 here is CASSHNGRQGALSTDTQYF. As DNA, the CDR3 is TGCGCCAGCAGCCACAACGGTCGACAGGGGGCCCTTTCAACAGATACGCAGTATTTT.